What follows describes a single T cell receptor beta chain. What antigen it recognizes has not been identified. This entry is derived from a study of monozygotic twins with inflammatory bowel disease (dated by TCRdb to about 2019). A note on the overall study: The full study comprised 28 monozygotic twin pairs: nine German pairs (four IBD-concordant, five IBD-discordant) and 19 IBD-discordant Danish pairs. The search for disease-associated traits relied mainly on comparing, within discordant pairs, IBD patients with their genetically identical healthy co-twins. Each individual had, on average, about 151 000 unique TCRalpha sequences and 181 000 unique TCRbeta sequences available for analysis. The paper as a whole reports these results and caveats: Distinction between different T cell subtypes could not be achieved in the analysis. Repertoire similarity did not differ between concordant and discordant twins, possibly due to limited statistical power. TCRbeta repertoire diversity, by inverse Simpson index, was decreased in IBD patients compared with their healthy co-twins. Fewer clonotypes were shared with other individuals by IBD patients than by healthy twins, most markedly in patients showing signs of disease activity. Background noise and inter-individual variability may have been introduced into the repertoires by the differing immunosuppressive treatments among patients. No single strong signal or clonotype linked to IBD turned up in the results, so the idea that one exists was not supported.

From each donor, an approximately 2.4 ml peripheral blood sample was drawn into PAXgene tubes and stored at -80 degrees C. Without T cell sorting, total RNA was isolated from whole blood using the PAXgene blood miRNA kit on an automated QIAcube. Peripheral blood from monozygotic twin pairs who were concordant or discordant for inflammatory bowel disease underwent deep TCRalpha and TCRbeta repertoire profiling using unique molecular barcoding. For every twin pair, smoking habits were documented, and each individual was categorised as a current, former or never smoker. The protocol used for the library was 5' RACE. Preparation of each TCR library used around 3.5 ug of total RNA. For each sample, cDNA synthesis was carried out in eight separate reactions using SMARTScribe reverse transcriptase. During cDNA synthesis, unique molecular identifiers containing a 6-nucleotide sample barcode were introduced by template switching. TCRalpha and TCRbeta cDNA was amplified by two nested PCRs of around 16 and 10 cycles, with bead purification after each PCR. Before amplification, the cDNA was treated with uracil DNA-glycosylase and purified using the QIAquick PCR purification kit. The second PCR added Illumina TruSeq-compatible adapters along with sample-specific barcodes. Library quality and concentration were checked on TapeStation and Qubit, and libraries were pooled at around 4.7 ng each. Sequencing of pooled libraries was carried out on an Illumina HiSeq2500 single-index Rapid Run using 2 x 100 bp reads and custom sequencing primers. In the original analysis: UMI-based consensus assembly with MiGEC version 1.2.6 was used to correct PCR and sequencing errors. MiXCR version 2.1.1 was used to carry out V(D)J alignment, clonotype assembly and CDR3 extraction. To normalise gene usage, clonotype sharing and MAIT/NKT TCR abundance, the top 1000, 10 000 and 20 000 clonotypes in each sample were analysed. Diversity was computed as the inverse Simpson index with the vegan R package after downsampling to 27 000 UMIs. Statistical testing used paired Mann-Whitney U tests on the discordant twin pairs and applied Benjamini-Hochberg correction for multiple testing. With the reads reprocessed by TCRdb, a single entry stands for each CDR3 protein sequence and no DNA is reported. The V and J calls come from TCRdb's annotation, not from the publication. This sample's listing comprises over 130,000 distinct CDR3 sequences. The ten top clones hold 2% to 3% of the sample.

The CDR3 covers 13 residues, taking in both the cysteine and the phenylalanine. There is no recorded DNA. Sequences were obtained from blood. The source of this sequence is a human donor with ulcerative colitis or Crohn's disease, or a healthy co-twin of an affected twin (not recorded which). Recombination linked TRBV12-3 or TRBV12-4 to TRBJ2-1. The CDR3 protein sequence reads: CASSGQLYNEQFF.